Listed below are T cell receptor beta chains from one sample, sequenced in a study of vaccination effects on CD4 cells after COVID-19. Produced via immunoSEQ multiplex PCR; TCRdb's table is partial and in-frame only. The table has some 35,000 clones, roughly 79% seen once. These receptors' antigens are unknown. The specimen was CD4+ T cells from PBMCs cultured with HCoV-NL63 spike peptides, collected after COVID-19 vaccination. Receptor source: a human donor who received a COVID-19 vaccine. Some clones in this sample may be carry-over from other donors' samples. CDR3s include the opening cysteine and the closing phenylalanine or tryptophan. The order of the fields is clone size, V gene, J gene, D gene, CDR3 protein, CDR3 DNA. The D gene is left open where the match is weak. Expanded clones get a size class; other rows say once, few or many, or leave the size out.

once	TRBV19	TRBJ1-1	.	CASSRVGGTAFF	TGTGCCAGTAGCCGAGTAGGCGGGACGGCTTTCTTT
.	TRBV19	TRBJ1-5	.	CASREQLNQPQHF	TGTGCCAGTAGGGAACAGCTCAATCAGCCCCAGCATTTT
.	TRBV5-4	TRBJ2-2	TRBD2	CASRNIAGGLNTGELFF	TGTGCCAGCAGGAATATAGCGGGGGGGCTAAACACCGGGGAGCTGTTTTTT
.	TRBV9	TRBJ2-5	.	CASTTETQYF	TGTGCCAGCACCACGGAGACCCAGTACTTC
.	TRBV24-1	TRBJ2-3	.	CATSDFTGTDTQYF	TGTGCCACCAGTGATTTCACAGGTACAGATACGCAGTATTTT
.	TRBV19	TRBJ2-5	.	CASSETTRGPGTQYF	TGTGCCAGTAGTGAGACTACAAGGGGCCCCGGGACCCAGTACTTC
.	TRBV3-1/TRBV3-2	TRBJ1-1	.	CASSQDLSVNTEAFF	TGTGCCAGCAGCCAAGATCTATCGGTTAACACTGAAGCTTTCTTT
.	TRBV10-1	TRBJ2-3	.	CASSDMRGPHTDTQYF	TGCGCCAGCAGTGATATGCGGGGGCCACACACAGATACGCAGTATTTT
.	TRBV9	TRBJ1-2	.	CASSEGGAYGYTF	TGTGCCAGCAGCGAGGGAGGGGCCTATGGCTACACCTTC
.	TRBV28	TRBJ1-1	.	CASRLHPMNTEAFF	TGTGCCAGCCGACTCCATCCGATGAACACTGAAGCTTTCTTT
.	TRBV19	TRBJ2-1	.	CASRRGVVNEQFF	TGTGCCAGTAGGAGGGGAGTAGTAAATGAGCAGTTCTTC
.	TRBV9	TRBJ2-2	.	CASSERDTGELFF	TGTGCCAGCAGCGAGAGGGACACCGGGGAGCTGTTTTTT
.	TRBV10-1	TRBJ1-4	TRBD1	CASSVSGQGGEKLFF	TGCGCCAGCAGTGTTTCAGGACAGGGAGGCGAAAAACTGTTTTTT
.	TRBV2	TRBJ1-1	.	CASSNRGSGVNTEAFF	TGTGCCAGCAGCAACCGAGGGAGCGGAGTGAACACTGAAGCTTTCTTT
.	TRBV2	TRBJ1-5	.	CASSESRVAQPQHF	TGTGCCAGCAGTGAGAGCAGGGTGGCTCAGCCCCAGCATTTT
few	TRBV5-1	TRBJ2-1	.	CASSYYSYNEQFF	TGCGCCAGCAGCTACTATTCCTACAATGAGCAGTTCTTC
.	TRBV11-2	TRBJ1-2	TRBD1	CASSSGQGYNYGYTF	TGTGCCAGCAGCTCAGGACAGGGTTATAATTATGGCTACACCTTC
.	TRBV7-2	TRBJ2-5	TRBD1	CASSFDRGQETQYF	TGTGCCAGCAGCTTCGACAGGGGCCAAGAGACCCAGTACTTC
.	TRBV30	TRBJ2-5	TRBD1	CAWSFGTGWKTQYF	TGTGCCTGGAGTTTTGGGACAGGGTGGAAGACCCAGTACTTC
.	TRBV7-6	TRBJ1-1	.	CASSLDPGLSEAFF	TGTGCCAGCAGCTTAGACCCGGGGTTGTCTGAAGCTTTCTTT
few	TRBV6-5	TRBJ1-2	.	CASRSTIGPYGYTF	TGTGCCAGCAGGTCCACCATTGGACCCTATGGCTACACCTTC
.	TRBV18	TRBJ2-3	.	CASSPASIPADPDTQYF	TGTGCCAGCTCACCGGCCAGCATACCCGCGGATCCAGATACGCAGTATTTT
.	TRBV3-1/TRBV3-2	TRBJ2-5	.	CASSQVGQTQYF	TGTGCCAGCAGCCAAGTAGGTCAGACCCAGTACTTC
.	TRBV6-5	TRBJ2-2	.	CASHRGLELFF	TGTGCCAGCCATAGGGGATTGGAGCTGTTTTTT
.	TRBV7-2	TRBJ2-1	.	CASSSRGGAYEQFF	TGTGCCAGCAGCTCCAGGGGGGGGGCCTATGAGCAGTTCTTC
.	TRBV6-6	TRBJ1-1	.	CASTTSGGTEAFF	TGTGCCAGCACCACCTCAGGAGGAACTGAAGCTTTCTTT
.	TRBV27	TRBJ1-6	.	CASSPQTGGAGSPLHF	TGTGCCAGCAGTCCCCAGACCGGGGGGGCTGGATCACCCCTCCACTTT
.	TRBV18	TRBJ1-4	.	CASSPQGTQGKEKLFF	TGTGCCAGCTCCCCACAAGGGACACAGGGCAAGGAAAAACTGTTTTTT
.	TRBV6-5	TRBJ1-2	TRBD1	CASSFSPGTGAYGYTF	TGTGCCAGCAGTTTTTCTCCTGGGACAGGGGCATATGGCTACACCTTC
.	TRBV4-1	TRBJ2-1	TRBD1	CASSLPGQGFNEQFF	TGCGCCAGCAGCCTACCGGGACAGGGGTTTAATGAGCAGTTCTTC
.	TRBV18	TRBJ1-5	TRBD1	CASSPAGAGGSPQHF	TGTGCCAGCTCACCGGCCGGGGCAGGGGGCTCGCCCCAGCATTTT
.	TRBV5-6	TRBJ1-1	.	CASSRLDSGTEAFF	TGTGCCAGCAGTCGACTGGATAGTGGCACTGAAGCTTTCTTT
few	TRBV5-1	TRBJ2-1	TRBD2	CASSFLAGLAGGSYNEQFF	TGCGCCAGCAGCTTTTTGGCCGGCCTAGCGGGAGGCTCCTACAATGAGCAGTTCTTC
.	TRBV19	TRBJ1-4	.	CASSIEGFNEKLFF	TGTGCCAGTAGTATTGAGGGGTTTAATGAAAAACTGTTTTTT
.	TRBV24-1	TRBJ2-2	TRBD2	CATSDLFSSGGPNTGELFF	TGTGCCACCAGTGATTTGTTTTCGTCGGGGGGGCCTAACACCGGGGAGCTGTTTTTT
.	TRBV7-3	TRBJ2-1	.	CASSSGRPIGNEQFF	TGTGCCAGCAGCTCGGGACGTCCTATTGGCAATGAGCAGTTCTTC
.	TRBV11-3	TRBJ2-2	.	CASSLVGLTGELFF	TGTGCCAGCAGCTTAGTGGGTTTAACCGGGGAGCTGTTTTTT
.	TRBV2	TRBJ2-1	.	CASSEARLRYNEQFF	TGTGCCAGCAGTGAAGCGCGGCTACGGTACAATGAGCAGTTCTTC
.	TRBV2	TRBJ1-4	.	CASSVQAVGGEKLFF	TGTGCCAGCAGTGTCCAGGCGGTAGGAGGTGAAAAACTGTTTTTT
.	TRBV2	TRBJ1-5	TRBD1	CASSDEGQVPNQPQHF	TGTGCCAGCAGTGATGAGGGACAGGTTCCTAATCAGCCCCAGCATTTT
.	TRBV24-1	TRBJ2-6	.	CATSDRRRANVLTF	TGTGCCACCAGTGATCGTCGGAGGGCCAACGTCCTGACTTTC
.	TRBV7-9	TRBJ1-6	.	CASSAAGADSPLHF	TGTGCCAGCAGCGCAGCGGGGGCAGATTCACCCCTCCACTTT
.	TRBV7-9	TRBJ1-2	TRBD1	CASSLGQVDGYTF	TGTGCCAGCAGCTTGGGACAGGTCGATGGCTACACCTTC
once	TRBV27	TRBJ1-5	TRBD1	CASSGDRGSNQPQHF	TGTGCCAGCAGTGGGGACAGGGGCAGCAATCAGCCCCAGCATTTT
few	TRBV5-1	TRBJ1-2	.	CASSLPQGNYGYTF	TGCGCCAGCAGCCTCCCACAGGGAAACTATGGCTACACCTTC
.	TRBV7-8	TRBJ2-6	.	CASSPPGGGQYGANVLTF	TGTGCCAGCAGCCCCCCTGGCGGAGGACAATATGGGGCCAACGTCCTGACTTTC
.	TRBV10-3	TRBJ2-1	.	CAISERGLGSSSYNEQFF	TGTGCCATCAGTGAGAGGGGGTTGGGCAGTAGCTCCTACAATGAGCAGTTCTTC
.	TRBV3-1/TRBV3-2	TRBJ2-3	.	CASSPFGGRSDTQYF	TGTGCCAGCAGCCCCTTCGGGGGCCGTTCAGATACGCAGTATTTT
.	TRBV7-3	TRBJ2-2	.	CASSRSDTGELFF	TGTGCCAGCAGCCGGTCTGACACCGGGGAGCTGTTTTTT
few	TRBV2	TRBJ1-6	TRBD1	CASRLGQGSYNSPLHF	TGTGCCAGCAGATTAGGACAGGGCTCCTATAATTCACCCCTCCACTTT
.	TRBV27	TRBJ2-4	.	CASSFIGGFGAKNIQYF	TGTGCCAGCAGTTTTATCGGTGGGTTTGGGGCCAAAAACATTCAGTACTTC
.	TRBV30	TRBJ1-6	.	CASQSSYNSPLHF	TGTGCCTCGCAGAGCTCCTATAATTCACCCCTCCACTTT
.	TRBV30	TRBJ2-3	.	CAWSGSAGPDTQYF	TGTGCCTGGAGTGGGTCCGCGGGGCCAGATACGCAGTATTTT
.	TRBV6-5	TRBJ2-1	TRBD2	CASSYQLRGVREQFF	TGTGCCAGCAGTTACCAGCTTCGGGGGGTGCGTGAGCAGTTCTTC
.	TRBV24-1	TRBJ2-1	.	CATSDANIRDHARRFF	TGTGCCACCAGTGACGCCAACATCCGGGACCATGCCCGGCGGTTCTTC
.	TRBV4-1	TRBJ2-4	.	CASSQDPGLANIQYF	TGCGCCAGCAGCCAAGATCCAGGGTTAGCGAACATTCAGTACTTC
.	TRBV5-4	TRBJ2-1	.	CASSTGLLRNEQFF	TGTGCCAGCAGCACGGGACTCCTTAGGAATGAGCAGTTCTTC
.	TRBV24-1	TRBJ1-2	TRBD1	CATSDPGTASYGYTF	TGTGCCACCAGTGATCCGGGGACAGCGAGCTATGGCTACACCTTC
.	TRBV2	TRBJ1-1	TRBD1	CASSRGGTGGRGTEAFF	TGTGCCAGCTCAAGGGGGGGGACAGGGGGCAGGGGGACTGAAGCTTTCTTT